This T cell receptor beta chain derives from a study of OX40 agonist ivuxolimab in advanced cancers. For the study at large: Enrollees could have had prior anti-PD-1, anti-PD-L1 or anti-CTLA-4 therapy, which 30% to 50% had received. The study reported partial responses in three patients: one hepatocellular carcinoma, two cutaneous melanoma.

Of note for this clone: Its target is not known. Other DNA variants within this sample encode the same CDR3.

With 0 bases clipped from V and 5 bases from J, the junction kept 2 bases outside the gene matches. The V gene's germline CDR1 is SGHRS and CDR2 YFSETQ. This CDR3 has 15 residues. General observations from the study: In the 0.1 to 3.0 mg/kg range, CD4+ and CD8+ blood T cells had expanded clonally by week 6. CD4+ T cells averaged fewer expanded clones than CD8+ T cells.

Method: immunoSEQ multiplex PCR; TCRdb's copy keeps in-frame clones and lacks some. The table records some 48,000 clones, around 79% of them present only once. The chain has TRBV5-1 and TRBJ2-5; 12 bases match TRBD2. The sequence was obtained from an adult with an advanced solid tumor such as melanoma, head and neck, liver or kidney cancer. Sequenced here: CD4+ or CD8+ T cells sorted from blood, sampled in a trial of the OX40 agonist ivuxolimab. The CDR3 is CASSLALAGGETQYF. The CDR3 coding sequence is TGCGCCAGCAGCTTGGCTCTAGCGGGAGGGGAGACCCAGTACTTC.